Below, one T cell receptor (beta chain) is given with its context. Reverse transcribed after extraction, RNA yielded cDNA as the sequencing template. The assay was immunoSEQ multiplex PCR, and TCRdb's table has in-frame clones only and misses some. The table lists 150,000 to 200,000 clones, 55% of them singletons. This CDR3 has 14 amino acids. V lost 2 bases, J lost 9 bases, and 4 bases stayed unmatched. Germline CDR1 and CDR2: MNHEY and SVGAGI. The data are from a study of CD8+ T cells in alopecia areata. Material: CD4+ T cells sorted from blood. This chain joins TRBV6-5 and TRBJ2-7; 13 bases map to TRBD2. This clonotype originated in a human donor in good health. CDR3 sequence: CASSYGGTSGTQYF. CDR3 coding DNA: TGTGCCAGCAGTTACGGCGGGACTAGCGGGACGCAGTACTTC.